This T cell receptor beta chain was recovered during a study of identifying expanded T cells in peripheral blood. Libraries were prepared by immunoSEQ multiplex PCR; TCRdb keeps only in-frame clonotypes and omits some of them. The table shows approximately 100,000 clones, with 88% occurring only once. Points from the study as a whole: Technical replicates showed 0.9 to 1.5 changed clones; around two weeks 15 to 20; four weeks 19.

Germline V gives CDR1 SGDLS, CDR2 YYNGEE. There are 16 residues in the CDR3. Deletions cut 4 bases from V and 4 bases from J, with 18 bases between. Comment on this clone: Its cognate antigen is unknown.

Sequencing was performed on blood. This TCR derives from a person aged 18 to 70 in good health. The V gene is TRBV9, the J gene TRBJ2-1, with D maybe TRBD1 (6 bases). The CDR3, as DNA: TGTGCCAGCAGCCCGAACCCCCGGACAGCGTACAATGAGCAGTTCTTC. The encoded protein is CASSPNPRTAYNEQFF.